This passage covers 5 T cell receptor beta chains from one sample sequenced in a study of blood T cell repertoires in COVID-19. Using immunoSEQ multiplex PCR, the repertoire was profiled, and TCRdb retains in-frame clones only, with some absent. The sample consists of under 250,000 clones, approximately 86% of them appearing once. Input material: peripheral blood. Receptors were obtained from a woman in her sixties with active or convalescent COVID-19.

The CDR3 nucleotides are TGCGCCAGCAGCTTGAGGGGGAAGGAGGACTATGGCTACACCTTC. Its translation is CASSLRGKEDYGYTF. V and J are TRBV5-1 and TRBJ1-2; D is perhaps TRBD1 (6 bases). With 1 base removed from V and 3 bases from J, the gap between germline ends came to 13 bases. The CDR3 is 15 residues long. Germline loops: CDR1 SGHRS, CDR2 YFSETQ.

The chain links TRBV7-2 to TRBJ1-6; no clear D gene. Germline V gene data show CDR1 as SGHTA and CDR2 as FQGNSA. The V gene lost 4 bases and the J gene lost 10 bases, with 14 bases spanning the gap. The CDR3 runs to 14 residues. In nucleotides, the CDR3 is TGTGCCAGCAGCTCTTTGAGGGCCGGCTCACCCCTCCACTTT. Amino acid sequence: CASSSLRAGSPLHF.

This chain joins TRBV5-4 and TRBJ2-5; TRBD1 is a possible D gene (6 bases). Trimming shortened V by 0 bases and J by 4 bases, and 13 bases separated the two germline ends. There are 15 residues in the CDR3. Germline CDR1 SGHNT, CDR2 YYREEE (reference sequence). In nucleotides, the CDR3 is TGTGCCAGCAGCTTGGATAGGGGGTTACGAGAGACCCAGTACTTC. Translation gives CASSLDRGLRETQYF.

The chain is built from TRBV18 and TRBJ1-5; TRBD1 matches 10 bases. The V gene end was trimmed by 3 bases and the J gene end by 4 bases; junction bases not matched to a gene: 6. Germline lookup yields CDR1 KGHSH and CDR2 LQKENI. CDR3 length: 16 residues. The CDR3 protein is CASSPPGTGVNQPQHF. DNA of the CDR3: TGTGCCAGCTCACCTCCCGGGACAGGGGTGAATCAGCCCCAGCATTTT.

This chain uses TRBV24-1 with TRBJ1-2; the D gene is possibly TRBD1 (5 bases). The germline V gene has CDR1 KGHDR and CDR2 SFDVKD. This CDR3 comprises 16 residues. V lost 5 bases, J lost 8 bases, and 23 bases lay in between. The CDR3 is CATSGGNDRYPVGYTF. The CDR3 nucleotides read TGTGCCACCAGTGGGGGCAACGACCGATACCCAGTCGGCTACACCTTC.